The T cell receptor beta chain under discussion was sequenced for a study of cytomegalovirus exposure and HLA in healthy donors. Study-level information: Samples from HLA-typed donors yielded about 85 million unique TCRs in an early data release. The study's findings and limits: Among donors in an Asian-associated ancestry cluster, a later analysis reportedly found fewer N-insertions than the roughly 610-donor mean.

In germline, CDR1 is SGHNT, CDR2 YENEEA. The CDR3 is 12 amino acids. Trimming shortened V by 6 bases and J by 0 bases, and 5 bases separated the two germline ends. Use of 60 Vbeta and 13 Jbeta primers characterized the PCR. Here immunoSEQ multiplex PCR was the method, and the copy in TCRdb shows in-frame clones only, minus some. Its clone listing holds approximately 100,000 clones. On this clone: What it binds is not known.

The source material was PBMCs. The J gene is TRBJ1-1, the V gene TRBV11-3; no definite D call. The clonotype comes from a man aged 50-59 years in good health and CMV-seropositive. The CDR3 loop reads CASRFVNTEAFF. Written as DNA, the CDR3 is TGTGCCAGCAGATTCGTGAACACTGAAGCTTTCTTT.